The 32 T cell receptor beta chains listed next were all sequenced from one sample in a study of blood T cell repertoires in COVID-19. Assay: immunoSEQ multiplex PCR; the TCRdb copy retains only in-frame clones and omits some. The sample lists 50,000 to 60,000 clones, about 90% occurring once. The sequenced material came from peripheral blood. The receptors were gathered from a man between 60 and 75 years old with active COVID-19.

The rearrangement uses TRBV19 and TRBJ2-1; TRBD2 matches 12 bases. The CDR3 is made up of 16 amino acids. Germline CDR1 is LNHDA and CDR2 is SQIVND (reference sequence). With 6 bases clipped from V and 7 bases from J, the junction kept 10 bases outside the gene matches. The CDR3 coding sequence is TGTGCCAGTAGCCGGACTAGCGGGATAGCCGTGAATGAGCAGTTCTTC. Amino acids: CASSRTSGIAVNEQFF.

This clone was seen a handful of times. The V call is TRBV25-1, the J call TRBJ2-2; 8 nucleotides match TRBD1. Germline V gene sequence: CDR1 MGHDK, CDR2 SYGVNS. With V trimmed by 3 bases and J by 6 bases, 9 bases remained unmatched. The CDR3 spans 16 residues. Here the CDR3 DNA reads TGTGCCAGCAGTGAGGTGGTAGACAGGGGCCCCGGGGAGCTGTTTTTT. This translates into CASSEVVDRGPGELFF. The full variable domain, in which reference TRBV25-1 and TRBJ2-2 provide the parts outside the CDR3, is EADIYQTPRYLVIGTGKKITLECSQTMGHDKMYWYQQDPGMELHLIHYSYGVNSTEKGDLSSESTVSRIRTEHFPLTLESARPSHTSQYLCASSEVVDRGPGELFFGEGSRLTVL.

For the CDR3, the DNA is TGTGCCAGCAGTTCACCCCCAGGGGGAAAAGGATACGAGCAGTACTTC. Protein sequence: CASSSPPGGKGYEQYF. The J gene is TRBJ2-7, the V gene TRBV27, with 7 positions matching TRBD1. The CDR3 has 16 amino acids. V lost 4 bases to trimming and J lost 4 bases; unmatched junction nucleotides: 13. Germline assignment: CDR1 MNHEY and CDR2 SMNVEV (reference sequence).

The J gene is TRBJ2-1, the V gene TRBV24-1; TRBD2 agrees at 14 bases. With V trimmed by 3 bases and J by 8 bases, 5 bases remained unmatched. CDR3 size: 16 residues. CDR1 KGHDR and CDR2 SFDVKD come from the germline V gene. The CDR3 loop reads CATSDPGTSGSYEQFF. The CDR3 DNA sequence: TGTGCCACCAGTGATCCCGGGACTAGCGGGAGTTATGAGCAGTTCTTC.

To note about this clone: Other DNA sequences in the same sample also yield this CDR3. The V and J genes are TRBV3-1 (or the pseudogene TRBV3-2) and TRBJ2-7; 9 positions agree with TRBD2. Germline CDR1 LGHDT, CDR2 YNNKEL (reference sequence). The V gene end was trimmed by 1 base and the J gene end by 4 bases; junction bases not matched to a gene: 2. CDR3 size: 14 residues. The CDR3 DNA reads as TGTGCCAGCAGCCAAGGACTAGCGGATTACGAGCAGTACTTC. It yields the protein CASSQGLADYEQYF.

The gene calls are TRBV5-1 and TRBJ2-7; the D gene is possibly TRBD2 (5 bases). The length of the CDR3 is 13 residues. Germline CDR1 reads SGHRS; CDR2 reads YFSETQ. V was pared by 4 bases and J by 2 bases, with 10 bases between. The CDR3 region has the DNA TGCGCCAGCAGCCCCGACGGGGCCTACGAGCAGTACTTC. Amino acid sequence: CASSPDGAYEQYF.

The chain has TRBV7-6 and TRBJ2-7; TRBD1 agrees at 10 bases. V lost 2 bases, J lost 4 bases, and 8 bases stayed unmatched. The CDR3 covers 16 residues. Germline V CDR1 and CDR2: SGHVS, FNYEAQ. As DNA, the CDR3 is TGTGCCAGCAGCTTAAGTTTGGGGACAGGGGAGTACGAGCAGTACTTC. Translating gives CASSLSLGTGEYEQYF.

The CDR3 DNA follows: TGTGCCTGGAGTGGGACAGGGGACAACGAGCAGTACTTC. Its protein product is CAWSGTGDNEQYF. The rearrangement uses TRBV30 and TRBJ2-7, with 9 bases that match TRBD1. V shed 1 base and J 5 bases; nucleotides not matched to a gene: 3. Germline CDR1 reads GTSNPN; CDR2 reads SVGIG (reference sequence). The CDR3 has 13 residues.

J is TRBJ2-1 and V is TRBV6-6; 8 nucleotides line up with TRBD1. The V gene end was trimmed by 5 bases and the J gene end by 6 bases; junction bases not matched to a gene: 12. The CDR3 runs 16 residues. Per germline, CDR1 MNHNY and CDR2 SVGAGI (reference sequence). CDR3 amino acids: CASSPAGTGLPNEQFF. Written as DNA, the CDR3 is TGTGCCAGCAGTCCTGCCGGGACAGGCCTACCCAATGAGCAGTTCTTC.

The rearrangement joins TRBV5-6 to TRBJ1-2; 11 positions agree with TRBD1. CDR1 is SGHDT and CDR2 is YYEEEE in the germline V gene. The V gene end was trimmed by 2 bases and the J gene end by 8 bases; junction bases not matched to a gene: 5. This CDR3 is 14 amino acids long. The chain's CDR3 is CASSLWGQGGGYTF. In DNA form, the CDR3 reads TGTGCCAGCAGCTTATGGGGACAGGGGGGAGGCTACACCTTC.

Here the CDR3 DNA reads TGTGCCAGTACCCCGACAGGGACCTACAATGAGCAGTTCTTC. It specifies CASTPTGTYNEQFF. The V and J genes are TRBV19 and TRBJ2-1, with 7 bases lining up with TRBD1. The CDR3 contains 14 residues. The ends lost 7 bases at V and 2 bases at J; junction bases unmatched: 5. CDR1 and CDR2 (germline): LNHDA, SQIVND (reference sequence).

The chain is built from TRBV5-1 and TRBJ1-3, with a weak D call TRBD1 (6 bases). Germline loops: CDR1 SGHRS, CDR2 YFSETQ. This CDR3 contains 17 residues. V lost 0 bases and J lost 0, with 13 bases in between. The DNA of the CDR3 is TGCGCCAGCAGCTTGGTGGGGGACACGAGCTCTGGAAACACCATATATTTT. Translating it yields CASSLVGDTSSGNTIYF.

The chain combines TRBV29-1 with TRBJ2-3, with TRBD2 identical over 10 bases. Germline CDR1 and CDR2: SQVTM and ANQGSEA. V lost 5 bases to trimming and J lost 4 bases; unmatched junction nucleotides: 6. The CDR3 length is 14 residues. This chain's CDR3 is CSVPLAGVADTQYF. CDR3 nucleotides: TGCAGCGTTCCGCTAGCGGGAGTGGCAGATACGCAGTATTTT.

The V and J genes are TRBV19 and TRBJ2-7, with 8 bases lining up with TRBD2. Germline V gene data show CDR1 as LNHDA and CDR2 as SQIVND (reference sequence). V shed 5 bases and J 0 bases; nucleotides not matched to a gene: 6. The CDR3 runs to 15 residues. The CDR3 DNA follows: TGTGCCAGTAGTCTGCTAGCGGGTAACTCCTACGAGCAGTACTTC. It translates to CASSLLAGNSYEQYF.

The CDR3 reads CASSLDSAGVYNEQFF. The CDR3 DNA reads TGTGCCAGCAGCTTAGATTCGGCGGGAGTCTACAATGAGCAGTTCTTC. The chain couples TRBV11-3 to TRBJ2-1, with 7 positions matching TRBD2. The junction had 5 bases not matched to a gene; V was cut back by 0 bases and J by 3 bases. Germline V gives CDR1 SGHNT, CDR2 YENEEA. The CDR3 runs to 16 residues.

V is TRBV2 and J is TRBJ2-3; weak D call: TRBD2 (6 bases). This CDR3 spans 14 amino acids. CDR1 is SNHLY and CDR2 is FYNNEI in the germline V gene. Deletions cut 4 bases from V and 6 bases from J, with 14 bases between. The CDR3 sequence is CASSGGLGRDTQYF. DNA of the CDR3: TGTGCCAGCAGTGGGGGACTTGGGCGGGATACGCAGTATTTT. Variable domain in full (rest from reference TRBV2 and TRBJ2-3): EPEVTQTPSHQVTQMGQEVILRCVPISNHLYFYWYRQILGQKVEFLVSFYNNEISEKSEIFDDQFSVERPDGSNFTLKIRSTKLEDSAMYFCASSGGLGRDTQYFGPGTRLTVL.

This clone came up a few times. The V gene is TRBV3-1 (or the pseudogene TRBV3-2), the J gene TRBJ2-7; TRBD1 might be the D (6 bases). Germline CDR1 LGHDT, CDR2 YNNKEL (reference sequence). Deletions cut 4 bases from V and 0 bases from J, with 10 bases between. CDR3 length: 14 residues. The CDR3 sequence is CASSPGQSSYEQYF. For the CDR3, the DNA is TGTGCCAGCAGCCCCGGACAGAGCTCCTACGAGCAGTACTTC.

The V gene is TRBV7-8, the J gene TRBJ2-7; TRBD2 matches 8 bases. There are 15 residues in the CDR3. In germline, CDR1 is SGHVS, CDR2 FQNEAQ. The V and J ends lost 5 bases and 3 bases, in that order; junction bases with no gene match: 9. This CDR3 reads CASSISGTGVYEQYF. CDR3 nucleotides: TGTGCCAGCAGCATTAGCGGGACCGGTGTCTACGAGCAGTACTTC. Using reference TRBV7-8 and TRBJ2-7 for the parts outside the CDR3, the full variable domain is GAGVSQSPRYKVAKRGQDVALRCDPISGHVSLFWYQQALGQGPEFLTYFQNEAQLDKSGLPSDRFFAERPEGSVSTLKIQRTQQEDSAVYLCASSISGTGVYEQYFGPGTRLTVT.

V gene TRBV19 combines with J gene TRBJ1-1; 7 bases are a match to TRBD1. This CDR3 comprises 14 residues. V lost 6 bases to trimming and J lost 4 bases; unmatched junction nucleotides: 8. Per the germline V gene, CDR1 is LNHDA and CDR2 is SQIVND (reference sequence). The CDR3 is CASRALNRGTEAFF. The CDR3 DNA sequence: TGTGCCAGTAGAGCCTTGAACAGGGGCACTGAAGCTTTCTTT. The whole variable domain, remainder taken from reference TRBV19 and TRBJ1-1, is DGGITQSPKYLFRKEGQNVTLSCEQNLNHDAMYWYRQDPGQGLRLIYYSQIVNDFQKGDIAEGYSVSREKKESFPLTVTSAQKNPTAFYLCASRALNRGTEAFFGQGTRLTVV.

With regard to this clone: It is unclear where the CDR3 begins or ends on the DNA, so no DNA is shown, and the CDR3 is as TCRdb lists it. This sequence joins TRBV19 and TRBJ2-6; the DNA was not used to check the table's D call, TRBD1. The CDR3 numbers 15 amino acids, ends counted. The V gene's germline CDR1 is LNHDA and CDR2 SQIVND (reference sequence). The CDR3 loop is CASRIWGSGANVPTF.

The chain joins TRBV2 to TRBJ1-2; D is perhaps TRBD1 (6 bases). The CDR3 runs to 16 residues. Germline V gene data show CDR1 as SNHLY and CDR2 as FYNNEI. V was cut by 2 bases and J by 4 bases, with 17 bases left in between. This CDR3 reads CASSEWAGALGYGYTF. DNA for the CDR3: TGTGCCAGCAGTGAATGGGCAGGGGCCCTCGGCTATGGCTACACCTTC.

In DNA form, the CDR3 reads TGTGCCAGTAGTACCGGGACAGCTTATATGAACACTGAAGCTTTCTTT. It translates to CASSTGTAYMNTEAFF. The chain has TRBV19 and TRBJ1-1, with 7 bases matching TRBD1. The J segment lost 0 bases and the V segment lost 4 bases, leaving 8 bases of the junction unmatched. Germline V CDR1 and CDR2: LNHDA, SQIVND (reference sequence). The CDR3 length is 16 residues.

J is TRBJ1-5 and V is TRBV6-6; TRBD1 matches at 8 bases. After removal of 8 bases from V and 0 bases from J, the junction contained 6 bases not matched to a gene. The germline CDR1 and CDR2 sequences are MNHNY and SVGAGI (reference sequence). The length of the CDR3 is 15 residues. The CDR3 sequence is CASGSGTGSNQPQHF. The CDR3 DNA sequence: TGTGCCAGCGGGTCCGGGACAGGTAGCAATCAGCCCCAGCATTTT.

The chain has TRBV12-3 or TRBV12-4 and TRBJ2-2; D is unresolved. Trimming left V 5 bases short and J 7 bases short, with 5 bases between. The CDR3 runs 11 residues. Written as DNA, the CDR3 is TGTGCCAGCAGTGCAGGCGGGGAGCTGTTTTTT. Translated: CASSAGGELFF.

Of note for this clone: Within the sample, other DNA sequences also encode this same CDR3. This chain joins TRBV7-3 and TRBJ2-7; 10 nucleotides align to TRBD2. The CDR3 is made up of 15 amino acids. With V trimmed by 2 bases and J by 3 bases, 4 bases remained unmatched. Germline-derived CDR1 and CDR2 are SGHTA and FQGTGA. The DNA of the CDR3 is TGTGCCAGCAGCTTACTAGCGGGAGTTGGCTACGAGCAGTACTTC. Translating it yields CASSLLAGVGYEQYF.

The chain uses TRBV18 and TRBJ2-3; 7 positions agree with TRBD1. V trimming: 0 bases; J trimming: 3 bases; junction bases outside the gene matches: 6. This CDR3 contains 16 residues. Per the germline V gene, CDR1 is KGHSH and CDR2 is LQKENI. CDR3: CASSPPGGVKTDTQYF. CDR3 in DNA: TGTGCCAGCTCACCACCAGGGGGCGTGAAGACAGATACGCAGTATTTT.

This clone came up once. The gene calls are TRBV10-1 and TRBJ2-7, with 9 bases identical to TRBD1. Per germline, CDR1 WNHNN and CDR2 SYGVQD (reference sequence). The junction had 7 bases not matched to a gene; V was cut back by 2 bases and J by 5 bases. The CDR3 runs 15 residues. The CDR3 here is CASSEAGQGGHEQYF. In DNA, the CDR3 is TGCGCCAGCAGTGAGGCGGGACAGGGAGGCCACGAGCAGTACTTC.

The rearrangement joins TRBV7-3 to TRBJ2-1, with TRBD2 matching 9 bases. Unmatched junction bases numbered 14, after V lost 1 base and J lost 4 bases. The germline V gene has CDR1 SGHTA and CDR2 FQGTGA. This CDR3 contains 19 residues. Here the CDR3 DNA reads TGTGCCAGCAGCTTAAGTCCTAGCGGGGCGCCGGGAAGATACAATGAGCAGTTCTTC. Amino acid sequence: CASSLSPSGAPGRYNEQFF.

This sequence joins TRBV19 and TRBJ1-5; 7 bases fit TRBD1. Germline CDR1 reads LNHDA; CDR2 reads SQIVND (reference sequence). The CDR3 is made up of 18 amino acids. J lost 0 bases, V lost 3 bases, and 11 bases had no gene match. The DNA for the CDR3 is TGTGCCAGTAGTATTCGGGGACAGAACAGGGCTAGCAATCAGCCCCAGCATTTT. Translation: CASSIRGQNRASNQPQHF.

This clone appeared a few times. The chain uses TRBV2 and TRBJ1-2; D might be TRBD1 (6 bases). The germline CDR1 and CDR2 sequences are SNHLY and FYNNEI. Deletions cut 0 bases from V and 6 bases from J, with 14 bases between. The CDR3 is made up of 15 amino acids. For the CDR3, the DNA is TGTGCCAGCAGTGAAGCTCATGAGGACAGCGATGGCTACACCTTC. Translation gives CASSEAHEDSDGYTF.

V gene TRBV28 combines with J gene TRBJ2-3, with TRBD2 matching over 11 bases. Germline V gene sequence: CDR1 MDHEN, CDR2 SYDVKM. The CDR3 is 20 amino acids. With 6 bases clipped from V and 0 bases from J, the junction kept 17 bases outside the gene matches. As DNA, the CDR3 is TGTGCCAGCAGACCATGGGAACTAGCGGGAGAGGGACGTAGCACAGATACGCAGTATTTT. Its translation is CASRPWELAGEGRSTDTQYF. Drawing the rest from reference TRBV28 and TRBJ2-3, the complete variable domain is DVKVTQSSRYLVKRTGEKVFLECVQDMDHENMFWYRQDPGLGLRLIYFSYDVKMKEKGDIPEGYSVSREKKERFSLILESASTNQTSMYLCASRPWELAGEGRSTDTQYFGPGTRLTVL.

The V and J genes are TRBV18 and TRBJ2-5; D not certain. V lost 0 bases and J 4 bases, leaving 12 bases between the germline ends. The CDR3 has 15 residues. The germline CDR1 and CDR2 sequences are KGHSH and LQKENI. The CDR3 DNA reads TGTGCCAGCTCACCACCCAAGGCACGAGGAGAGACCCAGTACTTC. Protein sequence: CASSPPKARGETQYF.